Here is one T cell receptor beta chain with its context. The data derive from a study of blood T cell repertoires in COVID-19. Profiling relied on immunoSEQ multiplex PCR, and the TCRdb table lists in-frame clones only, not all of them. The profile shows 150,000 or so clones, roughly nine tenths of them singletons. CDR1 and CDR2 from the germline V gene are KGHDR and SFDVKD. The CDR3 is 15 amino acids. V dropped 3 bases and J dropped 1 base, with 11 bases sitting between them. Those who participated ranged in age from roughly 18 to 100 years and resided in 20 to 30 US areas. Clinical history as reported by participants underpinned cohort assignment. A PCR-confirmed or clinician-diagnosed COVID-19 case had contacted exposed participants within 2 weeks of entry.

V gene TRBV24-1 combines with J gene TRBJ2-5; TRBD2 might be the D (5 bases). Input material: PBMCs or T cells enriched from blood (not recorded which). This TCR came from a woman between 40 and 50 years old who had been exposed to COVID-19. The CDR3: CATSDPTTSQETQYF. The CDR3 nucleotides are TGTGCCACCAGTGATCCGACTACCTCCCAAGAGACCCAGTACTTC.